This TCR beta chain was identified in a study of blood T cells in healthy people across ages. The CDR3 runs 14 residues. The V gene's germline CDR1 is SGHTA and CDR2 FQGNSA. A second PCR of about 7 to 11 cycles used a sample-barcoded 5' primer and a J-beta primer mix. TCRdb re-called the 5' RACE reads with MiXCR, one entry per CDR3 protein. The sample has about 640,000 distinct CDR3 sequences, approximately 59% seen once. The chain carries TRBV7-2 and TRBJ2-4; weak D call: TRBD2 (6 bases). The J call may not be correct, given that the DNA end is closer to TRBJ2-7. The sequence was collected from a man aged 60 to 69 in good health. Sequenced material: blood. CDR3 protein: CASSLNAGTYEQYF. CDR3 nucleotide sequence: TGTGCCAGCAGCTTAAATGCGGGGACCTACGAGCAGTACTTC.